The 5 T cell receptor beta chains below were found in one sample sequenced in a study of siplizumab effects on memory and regulatory T cells. Their recognized antigens are unknown. This table comes from immunoSEQ multiplex PCR, and its TCRdb copy is limited to in-frame clones, with some not included. The table lists roughly 13,000 clones, approximately 49% of them singletons. Cells from the mixed lymphocyte reaction were cocultured for more than 5 days at 37°C. Sample: CFSE-low (dividing) CD4+ T cells sorted from an allogeneic mixed lymphocyte reaction. The receptors originated from a human donor in good health; the cells came from an allogeneic mixed lymphocyte reaction.

V usage is TRBV9 and J usage is TRBJ1-3; D ambiguous. V lost 4 bases, J lost 4 bases, and 9 bases lay in between. The CDR3 contains 13 residues. The germline V gene encodes CDR1 SGDLS and CDR2 YYNGEE. This chain's CDR3 is CASSKRNGNTIYF. DNA for the CDR3: TGTGCCAGCAGCAAACGCAACGGAAACACCATATATTTT.

This chain uses TRBV28 with TRBJ2-1; weak D call: TRBD1 (6 bases). CDR1 MDHEN and CDR2 SYDVKM come from the germline V gene. With 4 bases removed from V and 8 bases from J, the gap between germline ends came to 18 bases. The CDR3 totals 15 residues. The CDR3 nucleotides read TGTGCCAGCAGTTCTGTAGGAGCAGGGGATTATGAGCAGTTCTTC. As protein: CASSSVGAGDYEQFF. Drawing the rest from reference TRBV28 and TRBJ2-1, the complete variable domain is DVKVTQSSRYLVKRTGEKVFLECVQDMDHENMFWYRQDPGLGLRLIYFSYDVKMKEKGDIPEGYSVSREKKERFSLILESASTNQTSMYLCASSSVGAGDYEQFFGPGTRLTVL.

The J gene is TRBJ2-1, the V gene TRBV19; 8 nucleotides align to TRBD2. CDR1 and CDR2 (germline): LNHDA, SQIVND (reference sequence). This CDR3 comprises 17 residues. Trimming took 4 bases from V and 0 from J; bases not matched to a gene: 8. As DNA, the CDR3 is TGTGCCAGTAGTAGGGGCGGGGGACTAGGCTCCTACAATGAGCAGTTCTTC. The encoded protein is CASSRGGGLGSYNEQFF.

Within the sample, this clone is medium-sized (0.01 to 0.1%). This rearrangement joins TRBV6-5 to TRBJ1-1, with D uncertain. V was pared by 0 bases and J by 5 bases, with 13 bases between. CDR1 and CDR2 from the germline V gene are MNHEY and SVGAGI. This CDR3 has 15 residues. The CDR3 protein is CASSYSAGGRTEAFF. In DNA, the CDR3 is TGTGCCAGCAGTTACTCGGCCGGAGGACGGACTGAAGCTTTCTTT.

This clone appeared a few times. V and J are TRBV7-9 and TRBJ1-1, with 9 positions matching TRBD1. The CDR3 runs 12 residues. Trimming took 5 bases from V and 7 from J; bases not matched to a gene: 2. Germline V CDR1 and CDR2: SEHNR, FQNEAQ (reference sequence). The CDR3 DNA follows: TGTGCCAGCAGCGTGGGACAGGGTGAAGCTTTCTTT. Its translation: CASSVGQGEAFF.